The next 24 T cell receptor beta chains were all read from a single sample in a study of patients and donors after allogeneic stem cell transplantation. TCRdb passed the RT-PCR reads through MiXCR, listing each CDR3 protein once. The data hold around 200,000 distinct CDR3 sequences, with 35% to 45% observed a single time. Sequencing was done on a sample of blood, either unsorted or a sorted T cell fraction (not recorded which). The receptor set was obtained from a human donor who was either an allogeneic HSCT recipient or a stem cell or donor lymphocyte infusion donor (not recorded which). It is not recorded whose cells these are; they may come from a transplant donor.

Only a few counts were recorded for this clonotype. Here the CDR3 DNA reads TGTGCCAGCAGTTTCCAGGGATTGGGCGAAAAACTGTTTTTT. Translating gives CASSFQGLGEKLFF. The chain carries TRBV12-3 or TRBV12-4 and TRBJ1-4; TRBD1 might be the D (5 bases). The CDR3 is made up of 14 amino acids. V gave up 3 bases and J gave up 8 bases, with 13 bases separating them.

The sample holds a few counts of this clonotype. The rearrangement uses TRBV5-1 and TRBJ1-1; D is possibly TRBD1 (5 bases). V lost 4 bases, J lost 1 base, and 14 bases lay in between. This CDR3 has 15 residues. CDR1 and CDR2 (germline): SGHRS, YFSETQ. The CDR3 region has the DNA TGCGCCAGCAGCCTCGGGGGAAGAACGAACACTGAAGCTTTCTTT. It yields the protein CASSLGGRTNTEAFF.

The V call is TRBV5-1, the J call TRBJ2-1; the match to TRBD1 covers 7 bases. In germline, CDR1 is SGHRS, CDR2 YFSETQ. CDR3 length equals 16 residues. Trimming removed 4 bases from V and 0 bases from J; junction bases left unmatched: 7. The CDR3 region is CASSTRDSLSYNEQFF. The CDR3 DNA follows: TGCGCCAGCAGCACACGGGACAGCCTCTCCTACAATGAGCAGTTCTTC.

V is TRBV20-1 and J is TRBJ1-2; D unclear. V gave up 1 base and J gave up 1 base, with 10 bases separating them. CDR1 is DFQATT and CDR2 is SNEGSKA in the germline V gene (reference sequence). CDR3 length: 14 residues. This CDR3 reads CSARAFQLNYGYTF. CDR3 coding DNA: TGCAGTGCTAGAGCCTTCCAACTTAACTATGGCTACACCTTC.

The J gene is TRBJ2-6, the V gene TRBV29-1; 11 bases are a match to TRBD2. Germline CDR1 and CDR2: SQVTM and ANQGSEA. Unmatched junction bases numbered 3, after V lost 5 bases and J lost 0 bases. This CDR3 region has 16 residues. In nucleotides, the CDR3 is TGCAGCGTTAGGGGACTAGCGGCCTCTGGGGCCAACGTCCTGACTTTC. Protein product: CSVRGLAASGANVLTF.

The CDR3, as DNA: TGTGCCATCAGTGAGTCGATGAGCTACGAGCAGTACTTC. Translating it yields CAISESMSYEQYF. The V call is TRBV10-3, the J call TRBJ2-7; D call uncertain. The CDR3 contains 13 residues. CDR1 and CDR2 from the germline V gene are ENHRY and SYGVKD. V was pared by 0 bases and J by 3 bases, with 6 bases between.

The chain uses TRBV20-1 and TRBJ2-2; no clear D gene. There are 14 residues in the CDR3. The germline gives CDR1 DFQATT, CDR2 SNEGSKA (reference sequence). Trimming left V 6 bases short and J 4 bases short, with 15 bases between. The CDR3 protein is CSARPQPSTGELFF. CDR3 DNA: TGCAGTGCGCGGCCCCAGCCCAGCACCGGGGAGCTGTTTTTT.

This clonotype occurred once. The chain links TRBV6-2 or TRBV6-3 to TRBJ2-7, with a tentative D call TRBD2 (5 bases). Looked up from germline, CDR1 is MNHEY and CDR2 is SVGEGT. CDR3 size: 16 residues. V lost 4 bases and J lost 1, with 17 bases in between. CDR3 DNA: TGTGCCAGCAGTTCGCAAGGAGTAGCGCAGTCCTACGAGCAGTACTTC. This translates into CASSSQGVAQSYEQYF.

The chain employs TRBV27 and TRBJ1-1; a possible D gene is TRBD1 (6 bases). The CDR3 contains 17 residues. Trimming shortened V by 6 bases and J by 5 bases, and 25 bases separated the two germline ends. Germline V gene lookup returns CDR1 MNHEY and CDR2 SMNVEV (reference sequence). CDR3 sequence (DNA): TGTGCCAGCAGCTTTACTGAACCTCAGGGGTATCGGACTGAAGCTTTCTTT. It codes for CASSFTEPQGYRTEAFF.

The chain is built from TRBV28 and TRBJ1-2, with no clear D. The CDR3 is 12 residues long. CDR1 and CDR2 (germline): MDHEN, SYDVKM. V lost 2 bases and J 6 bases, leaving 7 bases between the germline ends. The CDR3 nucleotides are TGTGCCAGCAGTTTACAAGGAAATGGCTACACCTTC. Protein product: CASSLQGNGYTF.

CDR3 DNA: TGCGCCAGCAGCCAAGCAAGGACAGGGAGTCAGCCCCAGCATTTT. This encodes CASSQARTGSQPQHF. The rearrangement uses TRBV4-1 and TRBJ1-5, with 8 bases that match TRBD1. The CDR3 length is 15 residues. Germline V gene lookup returns CDR1 MGHRA and CDR2 YSYEKL. V dropped 1 base and J dropped 6; count of bases not matched to a gene: 5.

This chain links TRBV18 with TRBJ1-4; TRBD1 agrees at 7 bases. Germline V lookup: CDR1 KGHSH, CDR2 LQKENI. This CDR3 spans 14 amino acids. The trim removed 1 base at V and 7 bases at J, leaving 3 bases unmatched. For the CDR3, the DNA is TGTGCCAGCTCACCACAGGGGGCGCGTGAAAAACTGTTTTTT. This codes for CASSPQGAREKLFF. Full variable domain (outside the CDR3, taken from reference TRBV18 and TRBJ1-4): NAGVMQNPRHLVRRRGQEARLRCSPMKGHSHVYWYRQLPEEGLKFMVYLQKENIIDESGMPKERFSAEFPKEGPSILRIQQVVRGDSAAYFCASSPQGAREKLFFGSGTQLSVL.

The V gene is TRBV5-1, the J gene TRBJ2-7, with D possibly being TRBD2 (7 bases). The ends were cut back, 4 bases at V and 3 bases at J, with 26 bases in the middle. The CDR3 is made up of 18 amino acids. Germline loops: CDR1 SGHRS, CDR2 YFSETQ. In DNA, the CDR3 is TGCGCCAGCAGCCGGACGGGAAGCACAAGCGGGACACTCTACGAGCAGTACTTC. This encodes CASSRTGSTSGTLYEQYF. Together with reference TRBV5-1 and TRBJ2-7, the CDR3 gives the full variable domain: KAGVTQTPRYLIKTRGQQVTLSCSPISGHRSVSWYQQTPGQGLQFLFEYFSETQRNKGNFPGRFSGRQFSNSRSEMNVSTLELGDSALYLCASSRTGSTSGTLYEQYFGPGTRLTVT.

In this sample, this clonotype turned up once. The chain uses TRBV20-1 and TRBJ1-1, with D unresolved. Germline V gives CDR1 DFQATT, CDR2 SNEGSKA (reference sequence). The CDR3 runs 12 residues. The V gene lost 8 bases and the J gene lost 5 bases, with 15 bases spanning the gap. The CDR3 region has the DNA TGCAGTCCTGCTAATGTGGTAACTGAAGCTTTCTTT. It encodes CSPANVVTEAFF.

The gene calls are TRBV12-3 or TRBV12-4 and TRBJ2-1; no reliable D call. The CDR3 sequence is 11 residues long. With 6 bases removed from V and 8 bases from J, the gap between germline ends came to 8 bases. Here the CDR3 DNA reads TGTGCCAGCAGGGAGTCCTATGAGCAGTTCTTC. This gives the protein CASRESYEQFF.

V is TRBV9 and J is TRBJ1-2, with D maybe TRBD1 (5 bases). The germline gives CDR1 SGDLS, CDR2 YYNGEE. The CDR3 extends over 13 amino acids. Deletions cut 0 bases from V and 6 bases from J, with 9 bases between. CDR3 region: CASSVGVGDGYTF. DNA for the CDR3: TGTGCCAGCAGCGTAGGCGTAGGGGATGGCTACACCTTC.

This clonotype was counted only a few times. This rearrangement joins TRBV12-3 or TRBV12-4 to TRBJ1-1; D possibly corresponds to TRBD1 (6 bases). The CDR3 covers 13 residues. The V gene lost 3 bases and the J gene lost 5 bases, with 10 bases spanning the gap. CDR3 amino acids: CASSLQQGTEAFF. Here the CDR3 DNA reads TGTGCCAGCAGTTTGCAGCAGGGGACTGAAGCTTTCTTT.

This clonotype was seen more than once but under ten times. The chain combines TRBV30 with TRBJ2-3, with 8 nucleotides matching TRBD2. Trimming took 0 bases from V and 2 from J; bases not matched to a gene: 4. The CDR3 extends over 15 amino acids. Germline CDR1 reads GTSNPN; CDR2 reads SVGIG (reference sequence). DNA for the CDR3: TGTGCCTGGAGTGTCCTAGCGGGTAACACAGATACGCAGTATTTT. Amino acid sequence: CAWSVLAGNTDTQYF.

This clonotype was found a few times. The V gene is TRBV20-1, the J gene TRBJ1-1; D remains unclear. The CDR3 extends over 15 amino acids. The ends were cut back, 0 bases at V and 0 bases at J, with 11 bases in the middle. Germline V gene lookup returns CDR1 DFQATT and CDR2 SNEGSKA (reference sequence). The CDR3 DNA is TGCAGTGCTAGAGATGGCGAACGGATGAACACTGAAGCTTTCTTT. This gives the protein CSARDGERMNTEAFF.

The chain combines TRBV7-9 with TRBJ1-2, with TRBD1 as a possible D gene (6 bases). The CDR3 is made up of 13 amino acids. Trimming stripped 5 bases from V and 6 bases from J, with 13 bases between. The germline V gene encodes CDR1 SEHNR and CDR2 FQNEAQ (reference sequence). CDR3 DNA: TGTGCCAGCAGCCCTAAGGGGGACCATGGCTACACCTTC. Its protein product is CASSPKGDHGYTF.

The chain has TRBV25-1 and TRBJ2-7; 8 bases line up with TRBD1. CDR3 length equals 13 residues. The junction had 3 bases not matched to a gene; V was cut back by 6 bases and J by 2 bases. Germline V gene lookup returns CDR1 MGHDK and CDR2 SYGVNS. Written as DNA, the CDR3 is TGTGCCAGCAGGGACAGGGAGACCTACGAGCAGTACTTC. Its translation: CASRDRETYEQYF.

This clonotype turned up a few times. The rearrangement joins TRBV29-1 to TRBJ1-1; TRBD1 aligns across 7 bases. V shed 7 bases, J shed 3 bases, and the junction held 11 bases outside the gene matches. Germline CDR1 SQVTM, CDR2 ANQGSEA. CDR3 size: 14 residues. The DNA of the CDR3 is TGCAGCGGGGGGCCTGACAGGGTGTACACTGAAGCTTTCTTT. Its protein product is CSGGPDRVYTEAFF.

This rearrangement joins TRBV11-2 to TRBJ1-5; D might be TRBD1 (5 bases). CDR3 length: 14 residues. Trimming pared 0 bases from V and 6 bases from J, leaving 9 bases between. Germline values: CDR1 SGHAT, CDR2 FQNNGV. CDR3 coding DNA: TGTGCCAGCAGCTTAGATCGGGGGATTCAGCCCCAGCATTTT. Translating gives CASSLDRGIQPQHF.

The CDR3 protein is CASSLIRGNYGYTF. For the CDR3, the DNA is TGTGCCAGCAGTTTAATCCGGGGTAACTATGGCTACACCTTC. This sequence joins TRBV12-3 or TRBV12-4 and TRBJ1-2; D gene unclear. The ends were cut back, 2 bases at V and 1 base at J, with 8 bases in the middle. This CDR3 comprises 14 residues.